The T cell receptor (beta chain) described here comes from a study of PD-1 blockade in classical Hodgkin lymphoma. Assay used: immunoSEQ multiplex PCR; TCRdb lists only in-frame clones, some missing. Altogether some 64,000 clones are present, 75% to 90% being singletons, with the ten largest covering approximately 16%. Relapse was seen in all patients after autologous stem cell transplantation, and brentuximab vedotin exposure was variable. In this sample, this clone turned up a few times. V lost 5 bases, J lost 4 bases, and 4 bases stayed unmatched. Germline V gene sequence: CDR1 MNHNS, CDR2 SASEGT. The CDR3 runs 14 residues.

The sequencing used peripheral blood mononuclear cells (PBMCs), collected at baseline. This clonotype was obtained from a human donor with classical Hodgkin lymphoma. This chain connects TRBV6-1 to TRBJ1-5, with TRBD1 identical over 8 bases. The CDR3 loop is CASSKTGENQPQHF. In DNA form, the CDR3 reads TGTGCCAGCAGTAAGACAGGGGAGAATCAGCCCCAGCATTTT.